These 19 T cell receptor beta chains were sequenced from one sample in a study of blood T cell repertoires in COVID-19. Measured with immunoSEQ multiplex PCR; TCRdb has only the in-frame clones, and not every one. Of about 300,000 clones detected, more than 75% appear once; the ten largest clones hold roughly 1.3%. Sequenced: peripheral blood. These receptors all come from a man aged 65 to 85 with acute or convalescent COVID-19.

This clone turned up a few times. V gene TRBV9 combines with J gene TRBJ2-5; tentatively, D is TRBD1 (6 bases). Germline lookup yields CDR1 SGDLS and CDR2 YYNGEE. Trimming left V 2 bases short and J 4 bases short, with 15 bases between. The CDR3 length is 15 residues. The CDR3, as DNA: TGTGCCAGCAGCGTCGAAGGGACAACGGGAGAGACCCAGTACTTC. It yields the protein CASSVEGTTGETQYF.

CDR3 sequence: CSASLYAPGKFYEQYF. For the CDR3, the DNA is TGCAGTGCTAGTCTATATGCCCCAGGGAAATTCTACGAGCAGTACTTC. The chain employs TRBV20-1 and TRBJ2-7; a possible D gene is TRBD1 (5 bases). CDR1 is DFQATT and CDR2 is SNEGSKA in the germline V gene (reference sequence). Trimming left V 3 bases short and J 3 bases short, with 21 bases between. This CDR3 has 16 amino acids.

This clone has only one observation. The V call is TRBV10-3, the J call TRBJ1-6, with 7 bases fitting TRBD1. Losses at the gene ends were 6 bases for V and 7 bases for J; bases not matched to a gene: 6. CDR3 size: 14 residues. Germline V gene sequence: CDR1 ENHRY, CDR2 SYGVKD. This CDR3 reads CAIRGDSLNSPLHF. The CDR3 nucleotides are TGTGCCATCAGGGGGGACAGTTTGAATTCACCCCTCCACTTT.

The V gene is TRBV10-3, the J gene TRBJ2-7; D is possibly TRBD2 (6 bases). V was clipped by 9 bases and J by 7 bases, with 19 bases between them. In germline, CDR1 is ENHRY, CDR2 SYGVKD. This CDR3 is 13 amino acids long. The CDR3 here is CAIQSTDYGEQYF. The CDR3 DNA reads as TGTGCCATTCAATCAACGGACTACGGGGAGCAGTACTTC.

CDR3: CASSLVASGAGELFF. CDR3 sequence (DNA): TGCGCCAGCAGCTTGGTTGCCTCGGGGGCCGGGGAGCTGTTTTTT. J is TRBJ2-2 and V is TRBV5-1, with D tentatively TRBD2 (6 bases). This CDR3 comprises 15 residues. Germline V lookup: CDR1 SGHRS, CDR2 YFSETQ. Between the trimmed V and J ends, which lost 0 bases and 6 bases, there was a span of 12 bases.

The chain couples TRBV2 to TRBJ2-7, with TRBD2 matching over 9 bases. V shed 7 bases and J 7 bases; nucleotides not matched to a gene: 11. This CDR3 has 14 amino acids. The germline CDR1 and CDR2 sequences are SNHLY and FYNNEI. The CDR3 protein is CASIEAGGLAEQYF. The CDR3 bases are TGTGCCAGCATAGAAGCGGGAGGACTGGCGGAGCAGTACTTC.

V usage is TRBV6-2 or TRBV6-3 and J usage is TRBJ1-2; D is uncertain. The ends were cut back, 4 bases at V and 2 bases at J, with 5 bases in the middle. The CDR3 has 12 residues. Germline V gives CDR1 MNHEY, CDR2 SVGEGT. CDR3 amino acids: CASSLQNYGYTF. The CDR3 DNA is TGTGCCAGCAGTTTGCAGAACTATGGCTACACCTTC.

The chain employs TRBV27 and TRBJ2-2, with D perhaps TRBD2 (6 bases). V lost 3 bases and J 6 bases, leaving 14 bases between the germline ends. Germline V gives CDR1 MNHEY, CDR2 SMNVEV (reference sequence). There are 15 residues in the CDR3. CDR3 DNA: TGTGCCAGCAGTTTCTCCTCAACTAGCCCCGGGGAGCTGTTTTTT. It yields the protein CASSFSSTSPGELFF.

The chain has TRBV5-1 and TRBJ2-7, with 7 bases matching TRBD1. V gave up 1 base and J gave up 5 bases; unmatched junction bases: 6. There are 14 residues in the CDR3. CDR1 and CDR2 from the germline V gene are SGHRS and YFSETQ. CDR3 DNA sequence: TGCGCCAGCAGCTTGACCGCAGGGACAGACGAGCAGTACTTC. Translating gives CASSLTAGTDEQYF.

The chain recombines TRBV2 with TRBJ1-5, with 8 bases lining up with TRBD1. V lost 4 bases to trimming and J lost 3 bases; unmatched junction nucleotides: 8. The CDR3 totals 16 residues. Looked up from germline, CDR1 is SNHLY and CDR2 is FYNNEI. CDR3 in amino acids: CASSVETGANNQPQHF. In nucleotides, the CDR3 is TGTGCCAGCAGTGTTGAGACAGGGGCTAACAATCAGCCCCAGCATTTT.

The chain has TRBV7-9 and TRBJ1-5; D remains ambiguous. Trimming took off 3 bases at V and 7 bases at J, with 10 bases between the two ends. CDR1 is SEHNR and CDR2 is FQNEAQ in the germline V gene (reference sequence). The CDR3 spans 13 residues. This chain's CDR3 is CASSFGVGQPQHF. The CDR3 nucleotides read TGTGCCAGCAGCTTCGGGGTGGGGCAGCCCCAGCATTTT.

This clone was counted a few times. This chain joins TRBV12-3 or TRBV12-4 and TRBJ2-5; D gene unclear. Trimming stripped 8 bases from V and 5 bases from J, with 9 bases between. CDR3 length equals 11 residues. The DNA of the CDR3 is TGTGCCAGCGGCCAACAGGAGACCCAGTACTTC. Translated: CASGQQETQYF.

CDR3: CASSSFDGVNNEKLFF. The CDR3 DNA reads as TGTGCCAGCAGCTCTTTTGACGGAGTCAATAATGAAAAACTGTTTTTT. The chain combines TRBV28 with TRBJ1-4; D is undetermined. This CDR3 has 16 residues. The V end was cut by 6 bases, the J end by 4 bases, with 18 bases between. Germline V gene lookup returns CDR1 MDHEN and CDR2 SYDVKM.

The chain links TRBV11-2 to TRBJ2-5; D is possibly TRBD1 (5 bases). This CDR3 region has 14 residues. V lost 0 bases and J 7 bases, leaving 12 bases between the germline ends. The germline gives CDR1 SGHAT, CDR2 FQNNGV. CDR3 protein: CASSLDLRVGTQYF. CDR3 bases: TGTGCCAGCAGCTTAGATCTCAGGGTTGGGACCCAGTACTTC.

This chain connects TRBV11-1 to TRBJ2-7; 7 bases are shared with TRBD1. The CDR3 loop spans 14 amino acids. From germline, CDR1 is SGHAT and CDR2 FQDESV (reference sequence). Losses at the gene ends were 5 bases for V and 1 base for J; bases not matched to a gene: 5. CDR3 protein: CASSPGTASYEQYF. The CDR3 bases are TGTGCCAGCAGCCCCGGGACAGCTTCCTACGAGCAGTACTTC.

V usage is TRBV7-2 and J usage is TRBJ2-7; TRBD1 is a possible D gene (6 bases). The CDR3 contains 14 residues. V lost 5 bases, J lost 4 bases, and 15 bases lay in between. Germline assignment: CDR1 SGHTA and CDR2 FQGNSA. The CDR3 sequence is CASSAQQGKYEQYF. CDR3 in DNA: TGTGCCAGCAGCGCGCAACAGGGAAAATACGAGCAGTACTTC.

The DNA of the CDR3 is TGTGCCAGCAGCCAAGCCGGGACAGGGGGCACTCAGGGCTACACCTTC. Translation: CASSQAGTGGTQGYTF. This rearrangement joins TRBV3-1 (or the pseudogene TRBV3-2) to TRBJ1-2; 12 bases are a match to TRBD1. The length of the CDR3 is 16 residues. Germline-derived CDR1 and CDR2 are LGHDT and YNNKEL (reference sequence). J was trimmed by 8 bases and V by 1 base; bases with no gene match: 8.

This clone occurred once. This CDR3 reads CASSRFGGSAEAFF. CDR3 DNA sequence: TGTGCCAGCAGCCGATTCGGAGGATCCGCTGAAGCTTTCTTT. The V and J genes are TRBV6-5 and TRBJ1-1, with D unresolved. Germline V gene lookup returns CDR1 MNHEY and CDR2 SVGAGI. This CDR3 is built from 14 residues. V lost 6 bases, J lost 6 bases, and 17 bases lay in between.

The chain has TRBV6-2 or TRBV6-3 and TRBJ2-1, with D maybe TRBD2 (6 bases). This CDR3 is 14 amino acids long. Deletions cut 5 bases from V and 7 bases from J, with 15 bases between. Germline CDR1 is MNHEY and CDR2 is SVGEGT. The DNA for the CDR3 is TGTGCCAGCAGTCCCGCCGGAGGGATTAATGAGCAGTTCTTC. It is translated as CASSPAGGINEQFF.